The 16 T cell receptor beta chains reported below all come from one sample, sequenced in a study of T cells in tuberculosis. Profiled with immunoSEQ multiplex PCR; TCRdb holds only in-frame clones, not every one. The data show under 40,000 clones, approximately 94% seen once. The sample was PBMCs. The receptor source for this set is a donor aged 10 to 29 with latent tuberculosis or without tuberculosis infection.

The V gene is TRBV27, the J gene TRBJ1-4; 10 nucleotides line up with TRBD1. With V trimmed by 6 bases and J by 12 bases, 4 bases remained unmatched. Looked up from germline, CDR1 is MNHEY and CDR2 is SMNVEV (reference sequence). CDR3 length: 12 amino acids. CDR3 sequence reads: CASSRGQGELFF. The CDR3 nucleotides are TGTGCCAGCAGCCGAGGACAGGGGGAACTGTTTTTT.

This sequence joins TRBV6-5 and TRBJ1-5; 10 bases match TRBD1. The CDR3 covers 15 residues. CDR1 is MNHEY and CDR2 is SVGAGI in the germline V gene. J was trimmed by 5 bases and V by 5 bases; bases with no gene match: 6. The CDR3 is CASSRDRGLDQPQHF. The CDR3 nucleotides read TGTGCCAGCAGTCGGGACAGGGGTTTGGATCAGCCCCAGCATTTT.

This sequence joins TRBV5-4 and TRBJ2-7; TRBD1 aligns across 7 bases. This CDR3 spans 15 amino acids. Germline V gene lookup returns CDR1 SGHNT and CDR2 YYREEE (reference sequence). V was clipped by 4 bases and J by 2 bases; unmatched bases: 9. The CDR3 DNA reads TGTGCCAGCAGCACCAAGTCGGGACAGACCTACGAGCAGTACTTC. It encodes CASSTKSGQTYEQYF.

The chain carries TRBV19 and TRBJ1-1; D remains ambiguous. Germline-derived CDR1 and CDR2 are LNHDA and SQIVND (reference sequence). The CDR3 extends over 15 amino acids. V lost 1 base, J lost 0 bases, and 9 bases lay in between. The CDR3: CASSIGGQVNTEAFF. The DNA for the CDR3 is TGTGCCAGTAGTATAGGCGGGCAGGTGAACACTGAAGCTTTCTTT.

The chain recombines TRBV25-1 with TRBJ2-7; D is unclear. CDR3 length: 11 amino acids. The V gene's germline CDR1 is MGHDK and CDR2 SYGVNS. Trimming cost V 8 bases and J 3 bases, with 8 bases left between them. The CDR3 DNA follows: TGTGCCAGCTCTAGAAACTACGAGCAGTACTTC. It translates to CASSRNYEQYF.

The V gene is TRBV28, the J gene TRBJ1-5; D ambiguous. This CDR3 contains 14 residues. The V end was cut by 1 base, the J end by 7 bases, with 11 bases between. Per the germline V gene, CDR1 is MDHEN and CDR2 is SYDVKM. The CDR3 DNA follows: TGTGCCAGCAGTTTATTGGGGAGAAGGCAGCCCCAGCATTTT. Translated, it gives CASSLLGRRQPQHF.

The genes are TRBV6-5 and TRBJ1-2; possibly TRBD1 for D (6 bases). The CDR3 runs to 14 residues. Trimming took off 4 bases at V and 6 bases at J, with 15 bases between the two ends. CDR1 is MNHEY, CDR2 SVGAGI, per germline. The CDR3 region is CASSWSGASDGYTF. The CDR3 DNA reads TGTGCCAGCAGTTGGTCAGGGGCGAGCGATGGCTACACCTTC.

J is TRBJ1-2 and V is TRBV5-1; D unclear. V was shortened by 3 bases and J by 0 bases, with 15 bases between the two germline ends. Germline lookup yields CDR1 SGHRS and CDR2 YFSETQ. The CDR3 covers 16 residues. CDR3 protein: CASSSTDLSANYGYTF. For the CDR3, the DNA is TGCGCCAGCAGCTCTACAGATCTCTCGGCTAACTATGGCTACACCTTC.

V is TRBV29-1 and J is TRBJ1-2; TRBD1 agrees at 10 bases. The CDR3 runs to 14 residues. Germline V gives CDR1 SQVTM, CDR2 ANQGSEA. The junction had 12 bases not matched to a gene; V was cut back by 7 bases and J by 7 bases. In DNA, the CDR3 is TGCAGCGCCGGGGGCCGACAGGGGGCCGGTGGCTACACCTTC. This gives the protein CSAGGRQGAGGYTF.

The chain uses TRBV5-4 and TRBJ2-5; 8 bases fit TRBD1. This CDR3 has 15 residues. Germline V gene data show CDR1 as SGHNT and CDR2 as YYREEE (reference sequence). After removal of 2 bases from V and 5 bases from J, the junction contained 8 bases not matched to a gene. The CDR3 bases are TGTGCCAGCAGCTTCGGAGGCAGGGGGCGGGAGACCCAGTACTTC. This codes for CASSFGGRGRETQYF.

V gene TRBV2 combines with J gene TRBJ2-1; TRBD2 is a possible D gene (6 bases). Germline CDR1 and CDR2: SNHLY and FYNNEI. The CDR3 runs 12 residues. V was pared by 9 bases and J by 5 bases, with 11 bases between. The DNA of the CDR3 is TGTGCCAGTGTTAGCGGTGACAATGAGCAGTTCTTC. This encodes CASVSGDNEQFF.

This chain links TRBV18 with TRBJ2-1, with D possibly TRBD1 on 6 matching bases. V was shortened by 5 bases and J by 0 bases, with 26 bases between the two germline ends. This CDR3 contains 20 residues. Per germline, CDR1 KGHSH and CDR2 LQKENI. The CDR3 spells CASSLRSVTGLRSSYNEQFF. The CDR3 coding sequence is TGTGCCAGCTCATTACGAAGCGTGACAGGACTCAGGAGCTCCTACAATGAGCAGTTCTTC.

Concerning this clone: The sample has other DNA sequences that encode this CDR3 too. The chain links TRBV27 to TRBJ2-5; TRBD2 aligns across 8 bases. Germline-derived CDR1 and CDR2 are MNHEY and SMNVEV (reference sequence). This CDR3 region has 14 residues. After removal of 6 bases from V and 2 bases from J, the junction contained 5 bases not matched to a gene. CDR3 nucleotides: TGTGCCAGCAGCAAAACTAGCGGACAAGAGACCCAGTACTTC. The encoded protein is CASSKTSGQETQYF.

The V gene is TRBV5-1, the J gene TRBJ1-1, with no clear D. Trimming took 2 bases from V and 10 from J, leaving 15 bases between them. Germline CDR1 and CDR2: SGHRS and YFSETQ. The CDR3 totals 13 residues. The CDR3 nucleotides read TGCGCCAGCAGCTTAGGTGTGGACGGAGGAGCTTTCTTT. The encoded protein is CASSLGVDGGAFF.

This sequence joins TRBV9 and TRBJ1-1; perhaps TRBD1 as D (6 bases). This CDR3 is 14 amino acids long. V dropped 1 base and J dropped 3 bases, with 10 bases sitting between them. Germline V gives CDR1 SGDLS, CDR2 YYNGEE. This chain's CDR3 is CASSVNRVDTEAFF. Here the CDR3 DNA reads TGTGCCAGCAGCGTAAACAGGGTAGACACTGAAGCTTTCTTT.

The rearrangement links TRBV7-6 to TRBJ2-5; maybe TRBD2 (6 bases). Germline V CDR1 and CDR2: SGHVS, FNYEAQ. V lost 5 bases and J 2 bases, leaving 12 bases between the germline ends. The CDR3 loop spans 14 amino acids. CDR3: CASSLSSAQETQYF. In DNA, the CDR3 is TGTGCCAGCAGCCTTTCTAGCGCACAAGAGACCCAGTACTTC.